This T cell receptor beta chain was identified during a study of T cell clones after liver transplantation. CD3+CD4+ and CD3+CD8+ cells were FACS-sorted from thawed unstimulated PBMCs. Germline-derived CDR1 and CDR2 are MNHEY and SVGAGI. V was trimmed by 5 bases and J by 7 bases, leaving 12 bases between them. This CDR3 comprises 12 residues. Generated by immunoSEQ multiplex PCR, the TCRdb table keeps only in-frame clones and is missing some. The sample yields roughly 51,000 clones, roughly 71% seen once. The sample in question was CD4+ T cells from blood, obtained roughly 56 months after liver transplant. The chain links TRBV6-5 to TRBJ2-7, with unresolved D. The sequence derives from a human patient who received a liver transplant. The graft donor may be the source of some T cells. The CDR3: CASSPARSEQYF. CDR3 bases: TGTGCCAGCAGTCCAGCCCGGAGTGAGCAGTACTTC.